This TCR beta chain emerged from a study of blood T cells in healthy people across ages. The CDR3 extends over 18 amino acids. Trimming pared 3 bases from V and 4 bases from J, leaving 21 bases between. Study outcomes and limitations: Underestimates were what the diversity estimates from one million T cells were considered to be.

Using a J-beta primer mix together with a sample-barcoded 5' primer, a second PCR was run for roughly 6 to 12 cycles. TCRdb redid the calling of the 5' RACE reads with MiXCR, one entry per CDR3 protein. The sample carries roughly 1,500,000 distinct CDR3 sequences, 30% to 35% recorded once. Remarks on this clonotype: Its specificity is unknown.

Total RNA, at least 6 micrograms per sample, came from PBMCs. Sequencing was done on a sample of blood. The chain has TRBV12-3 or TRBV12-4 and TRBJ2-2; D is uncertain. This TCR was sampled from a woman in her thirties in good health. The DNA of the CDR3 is TGTGCCAGCAGTTTGGCTTTCGGCTCCCTTTGGTTCACCGGGGAGCTGTTTTTT. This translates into CASSLAFGSLWFTGELFF.